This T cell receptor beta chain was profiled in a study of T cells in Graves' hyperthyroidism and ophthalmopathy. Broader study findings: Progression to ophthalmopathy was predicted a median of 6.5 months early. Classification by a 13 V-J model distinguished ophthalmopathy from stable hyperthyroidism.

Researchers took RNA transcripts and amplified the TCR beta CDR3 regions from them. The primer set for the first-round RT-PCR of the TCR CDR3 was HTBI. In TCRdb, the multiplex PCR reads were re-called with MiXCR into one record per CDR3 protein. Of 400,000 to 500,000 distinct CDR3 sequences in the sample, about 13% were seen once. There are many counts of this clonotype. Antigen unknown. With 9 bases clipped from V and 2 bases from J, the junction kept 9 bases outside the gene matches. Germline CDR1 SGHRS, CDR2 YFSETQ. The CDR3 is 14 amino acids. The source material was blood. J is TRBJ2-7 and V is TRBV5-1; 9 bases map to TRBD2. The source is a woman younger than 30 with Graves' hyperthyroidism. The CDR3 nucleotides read TGCGCCACCCGTGAGAGACTAGCGGCCTACGAGCAGTACTTC. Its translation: CATRERLAAYEQYF.